The T cell receptor (beta chain) under discussion was sequenced for a study of shared clonotypes between healthy human individuals. Study findings and constraints: Estimated clonotype richness was generally higher in naive than memory subsets. Sampling covered blood only; tissue repertoires likely differ. A limitation of the genetic and exposure-history diversity represented arose from few donors.

As regards this clone: Its matching antigen is unknown.

CDR1 and CDR2 (germline): GTSNPN, SVGIG (reference sequence). This CDR3 spans 14 amino acids. V dropped 3 bases and J dropped 6; count of bases not matched to a gene: 8. This table comes from immunoSEQ multiplex PCR, and its TCRdb copy is limited to in-frame clones, with some not included. Found here are some 500,000 clones, roughly 95% of them singletons; the top ten hold approximately 0.06%. The sample consisted of naive CD4+ T cells sorted from blood. Subset: CD45RA+ positively selected. This sequence was found in a woman in her twenties or thirties in good health. The V gene is TRBV30, the J gene TRBJ2-1; the match to TRBD2 covers 7 bases. As DNA, the CDR3 is TGTGCCTGGAGCGGACTAGTAAGCCGCAATGAGCAGTTCTTC. The encoded protein is CAWSGLVSRNEQFF. The full variable domain, rest sourced from reference TRBV30 and TRBJ2-1, is SQTIHQWPATLVQPVGSPLSLECTVEGTSNPNLYWYRQAAGRGLQLLFYSVGIGQISSEVPQNLSASRPQDRQFILSSKKLLLSDSGFYLCAWSGLVSRNEQFFGPGTRLTVL.